The present entry profiles one T cell receptor (beta chain) with its context. V was pared by 4 bases and J by 6 bases, with 5 bases of the junction left unmatched. The CDR3 length is 15 residues. The germline V gene encodes CDR1 SGDLS and CDR2 YYNGEE. These data belong to a study of shared T cell receptors in the human thymus. The assay was immunoSEQ multiplex PCR, and TCRdb's table has in-frame clones only and misses some. This sample has fewer than 700,000 clones, with roughly 88% found just once. This sample also belongs to another study, concerning human thymus T cells. That report notes: Each of the donors was a healthy Finnish infant who was undergoing open corrective cardiac surgery for congenital heart defects. Thymus tissue was removed during corrective cardiac surgery. V and J genes seemed to be used with bias in thymic and blood repertoires. Related work showed strongly overlapping thymic repertoires across unrelated individuals.

Sequenced material: thymocytes. The sequence was collected from a boy younger than two with a congenital heart defect. This chain connects TRBV9 to TRBJ2-3; 13 nucleotides align to TRBD2. CDR3 residues: CASSPGLAGVDTQYF. CDR3 sequence (DNA): TGTGCCAGCAGCCCAGGACTAGCGGGAGTCGATACGCAGTATTTT. Together with reference TRBV9 and TRBJ2-3, the CDR3 gives the full variable domain: DSGVTQTPKHLITATGQRVTLRCSPRSGDLSVYWYQQSLDQGLQFLIQYYNGEERAKGNILERFSAQQFPDLHSELNLSSLELGDSALYFCASSPGLAGVDTQYFGPGTRLTVL.